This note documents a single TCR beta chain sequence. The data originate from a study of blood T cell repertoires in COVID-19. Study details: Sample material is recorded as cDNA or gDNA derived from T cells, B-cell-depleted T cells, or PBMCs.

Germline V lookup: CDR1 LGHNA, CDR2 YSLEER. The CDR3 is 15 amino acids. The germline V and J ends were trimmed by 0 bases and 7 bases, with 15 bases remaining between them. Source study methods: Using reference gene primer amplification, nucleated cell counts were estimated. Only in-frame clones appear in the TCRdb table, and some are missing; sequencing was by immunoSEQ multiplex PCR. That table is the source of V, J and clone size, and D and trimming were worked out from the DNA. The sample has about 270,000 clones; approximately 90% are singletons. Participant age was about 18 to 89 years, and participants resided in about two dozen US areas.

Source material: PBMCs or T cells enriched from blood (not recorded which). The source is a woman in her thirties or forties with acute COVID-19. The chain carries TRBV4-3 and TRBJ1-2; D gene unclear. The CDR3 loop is CASSQDKSSYIGYTF. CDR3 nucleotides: TGCGCCAGCAGCCAAGATAAATCGTCGTACATTGGCTACACCTTC.